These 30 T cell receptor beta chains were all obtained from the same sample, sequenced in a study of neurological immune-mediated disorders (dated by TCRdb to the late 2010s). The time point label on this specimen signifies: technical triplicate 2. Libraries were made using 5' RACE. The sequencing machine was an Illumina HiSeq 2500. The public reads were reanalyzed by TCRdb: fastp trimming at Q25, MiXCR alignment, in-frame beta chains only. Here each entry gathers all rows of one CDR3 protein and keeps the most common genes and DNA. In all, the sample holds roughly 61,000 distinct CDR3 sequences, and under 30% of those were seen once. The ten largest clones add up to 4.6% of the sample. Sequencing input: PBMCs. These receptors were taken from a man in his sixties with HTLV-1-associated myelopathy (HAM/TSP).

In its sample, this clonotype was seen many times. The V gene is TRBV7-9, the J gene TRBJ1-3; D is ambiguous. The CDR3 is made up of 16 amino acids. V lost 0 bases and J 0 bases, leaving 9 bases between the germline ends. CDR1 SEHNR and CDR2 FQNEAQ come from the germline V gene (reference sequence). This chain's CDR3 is CASSLAMAASGNTIYF. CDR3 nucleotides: TGTGCCAGCAGCTTAGCTATGGCTGCCTCTGGAAACACCATATATTTT.

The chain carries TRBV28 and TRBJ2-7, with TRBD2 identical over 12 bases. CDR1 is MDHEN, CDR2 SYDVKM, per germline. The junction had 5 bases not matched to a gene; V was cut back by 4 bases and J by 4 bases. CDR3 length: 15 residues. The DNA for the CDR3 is TGTGCCAGCAGTTCCCTAGCGGGAGGGGTTTACGAGCAGTACTTC. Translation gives CASSSLAGGVYEQYF.

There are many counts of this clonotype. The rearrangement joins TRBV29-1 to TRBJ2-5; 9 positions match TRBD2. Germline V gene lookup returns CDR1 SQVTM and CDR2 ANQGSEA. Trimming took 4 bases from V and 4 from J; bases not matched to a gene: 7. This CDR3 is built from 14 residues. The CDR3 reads CSVASGIGGETQYF. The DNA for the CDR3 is TGCAGCGTTGCTAGCGGGATTGGCGGAGAGACCCAGTACTTC.

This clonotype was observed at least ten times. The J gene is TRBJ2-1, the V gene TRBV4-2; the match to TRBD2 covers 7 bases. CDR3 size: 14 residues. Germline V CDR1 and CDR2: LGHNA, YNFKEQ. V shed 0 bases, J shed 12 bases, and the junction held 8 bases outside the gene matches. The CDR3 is CASSQERAGGGQFF. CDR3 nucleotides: TGTGCCAGCAGCCAAGAGAGGGCAGGCGGGGGGCAGTTCTTC.

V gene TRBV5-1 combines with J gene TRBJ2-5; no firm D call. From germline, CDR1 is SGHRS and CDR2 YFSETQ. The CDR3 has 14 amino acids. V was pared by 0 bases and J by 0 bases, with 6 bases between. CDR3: CASSLGSNQETQYF. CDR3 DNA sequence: TGCGCCAGCAGCTTGGGGTCGAACCAAGAGACCCAGTACTTC.

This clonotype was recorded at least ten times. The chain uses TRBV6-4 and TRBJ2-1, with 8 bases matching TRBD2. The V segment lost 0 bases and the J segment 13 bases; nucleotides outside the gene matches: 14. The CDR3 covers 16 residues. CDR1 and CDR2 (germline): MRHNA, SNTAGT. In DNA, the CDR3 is TGTGCCAGCAGTGACTCGAGTCGGGGCGGGGGGACTCGCCAGTTCTTC. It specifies CASSDSSRGGGTRQFF.

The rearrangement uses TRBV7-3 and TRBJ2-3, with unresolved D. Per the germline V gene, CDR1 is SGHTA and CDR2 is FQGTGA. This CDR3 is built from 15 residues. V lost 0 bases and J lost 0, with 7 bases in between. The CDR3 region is CASSLTYSSTDTQYF. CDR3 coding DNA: TGTGCCAGCAGCTTAACATATTCTAGCACAGATACGCAGTATTTT. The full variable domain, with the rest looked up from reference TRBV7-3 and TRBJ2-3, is GAGVSQTPSNKVTEKGKYVELRCDPISGHTALYWYRQSLGQGPEFLIYFQGTGAADDSGLPNDRFFAVRPEGSVSTLKIQRTERGDSAVYLCASSLTYSSTDTQYFGPGTRLTVL.

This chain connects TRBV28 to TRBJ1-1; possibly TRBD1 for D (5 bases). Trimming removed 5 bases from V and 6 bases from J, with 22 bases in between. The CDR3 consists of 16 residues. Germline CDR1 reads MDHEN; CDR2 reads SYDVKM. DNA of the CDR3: TGTGCCAGCAGTGCCATGGGACTGAGGTCCTTTGCTGAAGCTTTCTTT. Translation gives CASSAMGLRSFAEAFF.

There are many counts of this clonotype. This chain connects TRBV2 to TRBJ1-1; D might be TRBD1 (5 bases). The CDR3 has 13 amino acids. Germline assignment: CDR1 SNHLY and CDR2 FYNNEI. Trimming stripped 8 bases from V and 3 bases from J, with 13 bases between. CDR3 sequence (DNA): TGTGCCAGCGCGATGTCCAGGGACACTGAAGCTTTCTTT. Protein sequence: CASAMSRDTEAFF. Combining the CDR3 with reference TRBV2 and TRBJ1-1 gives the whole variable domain EPEVTQTPSHQVTQMGQEVILRCVPISNHLYFYWYRQILGQKVEFLVSFYNNEISEKSEIFDDQFSVERPDGSNFTLKIRSTKLEDSAMYFCASAMSRDTEAFFGQGTRLTVV.

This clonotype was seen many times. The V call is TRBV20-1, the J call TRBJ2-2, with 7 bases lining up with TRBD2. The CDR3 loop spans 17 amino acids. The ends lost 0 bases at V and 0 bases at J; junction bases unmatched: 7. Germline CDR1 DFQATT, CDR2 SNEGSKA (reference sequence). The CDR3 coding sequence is TGCAGTGCTAGAGATCTGAGGGCGGGAGCGAACACCGGGGAGCTGTTTTTT. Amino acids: CSARDLRAGANTGELFF.

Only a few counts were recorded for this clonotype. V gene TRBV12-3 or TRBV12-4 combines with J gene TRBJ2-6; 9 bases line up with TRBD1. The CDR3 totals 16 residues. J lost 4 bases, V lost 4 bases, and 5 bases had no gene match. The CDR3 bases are TGTGCCAGCAGTTCTGGGACAGGGACCGGGGCCAACGTCCTGACTTTC. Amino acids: CASSSGTGTGANVLTF.

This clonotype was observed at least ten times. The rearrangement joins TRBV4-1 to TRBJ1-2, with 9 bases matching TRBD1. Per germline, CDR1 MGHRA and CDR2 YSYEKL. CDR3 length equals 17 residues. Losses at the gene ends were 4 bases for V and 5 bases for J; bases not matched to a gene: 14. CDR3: CASSLSGDRVIKYGYTF. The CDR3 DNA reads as TGCGCCAGCAGCCTAAGCGGGGACAGGGTGATCAAGTATGGCTACACCTTC.

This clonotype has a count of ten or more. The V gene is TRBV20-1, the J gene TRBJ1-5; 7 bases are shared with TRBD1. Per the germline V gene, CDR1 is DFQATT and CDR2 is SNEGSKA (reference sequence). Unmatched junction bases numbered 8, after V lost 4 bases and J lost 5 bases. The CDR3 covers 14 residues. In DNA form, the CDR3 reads TGCAGTGCTAATCCACAGGGGCCTTATCAGCCCCAGCATTTT. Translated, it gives CSANPQGPYQPQHF.

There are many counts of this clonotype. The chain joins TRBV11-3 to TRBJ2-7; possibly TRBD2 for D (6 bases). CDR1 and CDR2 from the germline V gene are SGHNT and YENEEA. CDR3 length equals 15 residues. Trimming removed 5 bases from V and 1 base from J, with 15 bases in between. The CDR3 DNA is TGTGCCAGCAGCCGCCGCCCCGGGACTTCCTACGAGCAGTACTTC. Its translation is CASSRRPGTSYEQYF.

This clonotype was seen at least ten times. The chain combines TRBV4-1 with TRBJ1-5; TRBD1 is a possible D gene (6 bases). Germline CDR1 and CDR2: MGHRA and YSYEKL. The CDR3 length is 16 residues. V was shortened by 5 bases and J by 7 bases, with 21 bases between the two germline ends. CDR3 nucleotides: TGCGCCAGCAGCATATCGGGACACGACCCAGGACAGCCCCAGCATTTT. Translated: CASSISGHDPGQPQHF.

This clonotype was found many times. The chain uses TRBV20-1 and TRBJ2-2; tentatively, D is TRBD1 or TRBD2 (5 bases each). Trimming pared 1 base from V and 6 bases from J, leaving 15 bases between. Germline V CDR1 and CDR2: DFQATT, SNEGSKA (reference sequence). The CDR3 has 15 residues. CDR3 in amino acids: CSARVPRGAPGELFF. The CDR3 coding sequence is TGCAGTGCTAGAGTTCCACGAGGGGCTCCCGGGGAGCTGTTTTTT.

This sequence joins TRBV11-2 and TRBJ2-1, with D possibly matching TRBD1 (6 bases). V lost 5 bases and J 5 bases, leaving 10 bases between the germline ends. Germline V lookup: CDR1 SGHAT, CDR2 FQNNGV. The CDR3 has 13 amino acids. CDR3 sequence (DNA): TGTGCCAGCAGCCCTGGGGGCCACAATGAGCAGTTCTTC. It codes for CASSPGGHNEQFF.

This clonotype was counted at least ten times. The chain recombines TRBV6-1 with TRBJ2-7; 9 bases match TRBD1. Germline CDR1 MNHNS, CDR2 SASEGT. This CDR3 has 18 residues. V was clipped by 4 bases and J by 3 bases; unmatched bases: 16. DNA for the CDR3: TGTGCCAGCAGTGGCCCTAACCTCGGGGGGACAGGGTACTACGAGCAGTACTTC. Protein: CASSGPNLGGTGYYEQYF.

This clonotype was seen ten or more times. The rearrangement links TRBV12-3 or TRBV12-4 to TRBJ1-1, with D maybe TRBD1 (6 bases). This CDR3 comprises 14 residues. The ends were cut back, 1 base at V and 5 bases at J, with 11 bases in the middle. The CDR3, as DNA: TGTGCCAGCAGTTTAGGAGGGGGAGGTACTGAAGCTTTCTTT. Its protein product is CASSLGGGGTEAFF.

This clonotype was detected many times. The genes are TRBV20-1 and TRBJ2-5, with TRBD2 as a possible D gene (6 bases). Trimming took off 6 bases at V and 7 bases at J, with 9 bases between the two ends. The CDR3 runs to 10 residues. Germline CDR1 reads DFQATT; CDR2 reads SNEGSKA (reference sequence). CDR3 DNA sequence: TGCAGTGCATGGGGAGGGACCCAGTACTTC. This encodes CSAWGGTQYF.

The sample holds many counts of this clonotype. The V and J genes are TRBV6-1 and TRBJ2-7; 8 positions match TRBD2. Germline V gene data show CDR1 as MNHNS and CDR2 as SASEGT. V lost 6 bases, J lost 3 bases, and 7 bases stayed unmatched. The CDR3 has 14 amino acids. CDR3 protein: CASRKGLVDYEQYF. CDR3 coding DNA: TGTGCCAGCAGAAAGGGACTAGTCGACTACGAGCAGTACTTC.

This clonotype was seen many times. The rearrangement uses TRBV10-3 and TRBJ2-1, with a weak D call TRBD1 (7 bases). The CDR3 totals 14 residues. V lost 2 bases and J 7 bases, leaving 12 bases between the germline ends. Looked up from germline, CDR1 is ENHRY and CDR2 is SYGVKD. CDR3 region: CAISEDRAGNEQFF. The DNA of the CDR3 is TGTGCCATCAGTGAGGACAGGGCGGGAAATGAGCAGTTCTTC.

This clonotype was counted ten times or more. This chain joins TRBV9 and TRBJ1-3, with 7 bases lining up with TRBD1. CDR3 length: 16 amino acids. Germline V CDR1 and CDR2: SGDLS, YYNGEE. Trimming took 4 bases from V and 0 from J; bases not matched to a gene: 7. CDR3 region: CASSPSQGTSGNTIYF. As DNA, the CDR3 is TGTGCCAGCAGCCCCTCACAGGGGACCTCTGGAAACACCATATATTTT.

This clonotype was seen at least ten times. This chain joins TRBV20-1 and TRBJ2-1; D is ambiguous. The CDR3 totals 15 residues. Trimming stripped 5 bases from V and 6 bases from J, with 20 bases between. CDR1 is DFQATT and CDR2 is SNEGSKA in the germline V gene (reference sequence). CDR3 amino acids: CSAGSFRSRSNEQFF. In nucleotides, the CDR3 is TGCAGTGCTGGGTCCTTTAGAAGCAGATCCAATGAGCAGTTCTTC.

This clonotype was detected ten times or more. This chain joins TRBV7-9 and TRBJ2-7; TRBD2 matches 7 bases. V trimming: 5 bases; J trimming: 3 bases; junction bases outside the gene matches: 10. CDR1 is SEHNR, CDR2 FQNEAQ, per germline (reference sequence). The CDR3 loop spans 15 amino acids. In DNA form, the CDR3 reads TGTGCCAGCAGCCCCGCCCTCCGGGACTACTACGAGCAGTACTTC. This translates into CASSPALRDYYEQYF.

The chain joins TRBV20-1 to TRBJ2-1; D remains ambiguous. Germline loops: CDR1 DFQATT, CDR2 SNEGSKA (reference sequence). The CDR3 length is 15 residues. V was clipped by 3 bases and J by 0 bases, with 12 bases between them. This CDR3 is CSASLGPSSYNEQFF. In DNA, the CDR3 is TGCAGTGCTAGTCTTGGTCCAAGCTCCTACAATGAGCAGTTCTTC.

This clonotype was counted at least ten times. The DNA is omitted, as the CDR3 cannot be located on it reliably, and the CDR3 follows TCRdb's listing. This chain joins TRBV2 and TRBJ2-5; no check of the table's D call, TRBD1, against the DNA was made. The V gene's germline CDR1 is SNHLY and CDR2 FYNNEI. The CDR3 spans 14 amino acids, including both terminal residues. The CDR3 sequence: CASILDPRQETQYF.

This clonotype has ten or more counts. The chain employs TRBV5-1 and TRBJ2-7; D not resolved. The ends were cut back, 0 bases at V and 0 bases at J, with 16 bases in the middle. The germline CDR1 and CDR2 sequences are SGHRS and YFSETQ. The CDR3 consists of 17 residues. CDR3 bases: TGCGCCAGCAGCTTGGCAGAGACCCATCAGAGCTCCTACGAGCAGTACTTC. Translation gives CASSLAETHQSSYEQYF. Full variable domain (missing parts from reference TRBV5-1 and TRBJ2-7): KAGVTQTPRYLIKTRGQQVTLSCSPISGHRSVSWYQQTPGQGLQFLFEYFSETQRNKGNFPGRFSGRQFSNSRSEMNVSTLELGDSALYLCASSLAETHQSSYEQYFGPGTRLTVT.

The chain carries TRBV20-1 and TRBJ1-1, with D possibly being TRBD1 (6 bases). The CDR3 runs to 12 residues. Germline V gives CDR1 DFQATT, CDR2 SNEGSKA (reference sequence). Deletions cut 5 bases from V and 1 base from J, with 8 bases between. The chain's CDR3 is CSAQDRNTEAFF. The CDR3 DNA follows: TGCAGTGCTCAGGACAGGAACACTGAAGCTTTCTTT.

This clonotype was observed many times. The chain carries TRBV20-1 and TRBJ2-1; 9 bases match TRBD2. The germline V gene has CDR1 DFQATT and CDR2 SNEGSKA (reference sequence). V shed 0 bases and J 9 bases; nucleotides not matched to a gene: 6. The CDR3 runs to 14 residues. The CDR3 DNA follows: TGCAGTGCTAGAGATCTCCTAGCGGGACCTGAGCAGTTCTTC. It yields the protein CSARDLLAGPEQFF.